The T cell receptor beta chain under discussion was sequenced for a study of blood T cell repertoires in COVID-19 (dated by TCRdb to about 2020). At the level of the whole study: Collaborator samples came from the United States, Italy and Spain and covered acute and convalescent phases of COVID-19. The prospective study material was composed of cDNA or gDNA derived from T cells, B-cell-depleted T cells, or PBMCs. Deeply sampled blood TCRbeta repertoires from subjects exposed to, actively infected with, or recovered from COVID-19 were included in the dataset. The repertoires were released in a freely available public database intended as a resource for research on the immune response to SARS-CoV-2. The samples were drawn from the first 160 participants of the ongoing ImmuneRACE study and from about 1,200 subjects provided by 6 global collaborators. The sample metadata nearly always contained a de-identified subject ID, COVID-19 status, age in years and sex. Where available, HLA class I and class II types were taken from metadata supplied by the sample provider and were not determined by assay-based typing.

The germline V gene gives CDR1 as SGHTA and CDR2 as FQGTGA. Measured from the cysteine to the phenylalanine, the CDR3 is 14 residues long. Only the CDR3 DNA stays, 42 bases, in frame from base 1. V loses 5 bases at its end and J loses 2 bases; junction bases beyond the gene matches: 5. TCRbeta CDR3 regions were amplified from genomic DNA using the immunoSEQ Assay, a bias-controlled multiplex PCR. Under the source paper's analysis protocol: The number of nucleated cells in each sample was estimated by amplification of reference gene primers within the assay. To quantify the absolute abundance of each unique TCRbeta CDR3 rearrangement, sequence reads were collapsed and filtered. For each sample, productive Simpson clonality was calculated as the square root of Simpson's diversity index across productive rearrangements. The clones in this table, taken by TCRdb from immuneACCESS, are in-frame only. Not every clone is retained; where verified, under half of the shortfall comes from an unresolved V gene, and the cause of the rest is unknown. That table gives V, J and clone size, and the DNA gave D and trimming. Present in this sample are approximately 53,000 clones, around 73% of which were seen just once. The ten largest clones take up approximately 5% of the sample.

The research as a whole found: The amount of clinical and demographic metadata varied by source and participant and was provided uncurated.

With regard to this clone: Its antigen has not been determined. The sample holds no much larger clone one base away, and base qualities are not on file.

Participants in the prospective study were aged about 18 to 100 years, lived in 20 to 25 United States geographic areas, and enrolled through a virtual design. Cohort assignment in the prospective study relied on participant-reported clinical history from a screening survey and a study questionnaire. Each participant in the prospective study had whole blood, serum and a nasopharyngeal or oropharyngeal swab collected by mobile phlebotomists. Additional blood draws and questionnaires over a roughly two-month period could optionally be provided by prospective study participants. Before DNA extraction, prospective study blood samples were shipped either frozen or at room temperature.

Sequenced input: PBMCs or T cells enriched from blood (not recorded which). The TCR sequence derives from a woman between 50 and 59 years old with acute COVID-19. The chain joins TRBV7-3 to TRBJ2-5, and TRBD2 matches 7 of the central bases. The DNA is as follows: TGTGCCAGCAGCCCCGGCGGGGGTCAAGAGACCCAGTACTTC. Its coded protein is CASSPGGGQETQYF.